The 13 T cell receptor beta chains listed next were all sequenced from one sample in a study of sequential checkpoint blockade in melanoma. Clones were sequenced by immunoSEQ multiplex PCR, and TCRdb holds only the in-frame ones, with some missing. Of roughly 10,000 clones in the sample, about 50% are singletons; the top ten hold about 16%. Indicated treatment: randomized to nivolumab then ipilimumab (arm A) or the reverse (arm B). This specimen consisted of CD8+ T cells sorted from blood (inferred from file names), obtained from a patient given nivolumab and ipilimumab in sequence. The receptor set was obtained from a human donor with melanoma.

The chain recombines TRBV5-1 with TRBJ2-7, with 11 bases identical to TRBD1. V was pared by 6 bases and J by 2 bases, with 10 bases of the junction left unmatched. CDR1 and CDR2 (germline): SGHRS, YFSETQ. The CDR3 contains 16 residues. CDR3 in amino acids: CASNPGQGVLAYEQYF. CDR3 DNA: TGCGCCAGCAACCCGGGACAGGGGGTCCTCGCCTACGAGCAGTACTTC.

The chain uses TRBV6-5 and TRBJ2-7; 9 bases line up with TRBD1. Per germline, CDR1 MNHEY and CDR2 SVGAGI. This CDR3 spans 15 amino acids. Trimming took 2 bases from V and 7 from J; bases not matched to a gene: 9. The CDR3 region is CASSYPTQGAREQYF. The CDR3 DNA reads TGTGCCAGCAGTTACCCCACACAGGGGGCGAGGGAGCAGTACTTC.

In its sample, this clone ranks as medium-sized. The chain has TRBV23-1 and TRBJ2-6; D unresolved. Being an ORF, TRBV23-1 has a function that is uncertain. The V end lost 0 bases, the J end lost 1 base, and 7 bases lay between the germline ends. This CDR3 is built from 16 residues. CDR3 amino acids: CASSQSHTSGANVLTF. The CDR3 DNA follows: TGCGCCAGCAGTCAATCGCACACATCTGGGGCCAACGTCCTGACTTTC.

By its share, this clone is medium-sized. The V call is TRBV7-9, the J call TRBJ2-1, with 9 bases fitting TRBD1. Unmatched junction bases numbered 4, after V lost 1 base and J lost 6 bases. Germline-derived CDR1 and CDR2 are SEHNR and FQNEAQ (reference sequence). The CDR3 has 15 residues. CDR3 protein: CASSLGDREINEQFF. The CDR3, as DNA: TGTGCCAGCAGCTTAGGGGACAGGGAGATCAATGAGCAGTTCTTC.

This chain links TRBV7-2 with TRBJ1-5, with 8 positions matching TRBD1. The trim removed 4 bases at V and 14 bases at J, leaving 7 bases unmatched. CDR3 size: 12 residues. CDR1 and CDR2 from the germline V gene are SGHTA and FQGNSA. The CDR3 loop is CASSSPGTGEHF. The CDR3 DNA sequence: TGTGCCAGCAGCTCCCCCGGGACAGGAGAGCATTTT.

The rearrangement links TRBV27 to TRBJ1-1; D gene unclear. Trimming took 4 bases from V and 4 from J, leaving 10 bases between them. The CDR3 runs to 13 residues. CDR1 MNHEY and CDR2 SMNVEV come from the germline V gene (reference sequence). Written as DNA, the CDR3 is TGTGCCAGCAGTTCCTTAGTTAGCACTGAAGCTTTCTTT. Translated: CASSSLVSTEAFF.

The chain is built from TRBV11-2 and TRBJ1-4; the D is unclear. Germline CDR1 reads SGHAT; CDR2 reads FQNNGV. V gave up 1 base and J gave up 4 bases, with 7 bases separating them. CDR3 length equals 14 residues. The CDR3 DNA reads TGTGCCAGCAGCTTAGCCAGGCATAATGAAAAACTGTTTTTT. Translating gives CASSLARHNEKLFF.

This clone is judged large. The V gene is TRBV9, the J gene TRBJ2-7, with 11 bases that match TRBD1. V gave up 4 bases and J gave up 6 bases; unmatched junction bases: 6. Germline V lookup: CDR1 SGDLS, CDR2 YYNGEE. CDR3 length: 14 amino acids. The CDR3: CASSPGQGAIEQYF. The CDR3 DNA reads TGTGCCAGCAGCCCCGGACAGGGGGCCATCGAGCAGTACTTC. Variable domain in full (rest from reference TRBV9 and TRBJ2-7): DSGVTQTPKHLITATGQRVTLRCSPRSGDLSVYWYQQSLDQGLQFLIQYYNGEERAKGNILERFSAQQFPDLHSELNLSSLELGDSALYFCASSPGQGAIEQYFGPGTRLTVT.

Only a few counts were recorded for this clone. CDR3: CASNPSEGDRSYEQYF. CDR3 coding DNA: TGCGCCAGCAACCCCAGCGAGGGCGACCGTTCCTACGAGCAGTACTTC. V usage is TRBV10-2 and J usage is TRBJ2-7, with D possibly being TRBD2 (5 bases). CDR3 length equals 16 residues. V lost 7 bases and J 1 base, leaving 20 bases between the germline ends. Per germline, CDR1 WSHSY and CDR2 SAAADI.

This chain connects TRBV11-2 to TRBJ2-1, with D perhaps TRBD2 (6 bases). Germline CDR1 SGHAT, CDR2 FQNNGV. This CDR3 region has 12 residues. The V end lost 4 bases, the J end lost 9 bases, and 10 bases lay between the germline ends. The CDR3 loop is CASSSLAPEQFF. In DNA, the CDR3 is TGTGCCAGCAGCTCTCTAGCGCCTGAGCAGTTCTTC.

This chain uses TRBV6-5 with TRBJ2-3; 7 bases are a match to TRBD1. The V gene's germline CDR1 is MNHEY and CDR2 SVGAGI. The ends lost 5 bases at V and 4 bases at J; junction bases unmatched: 9. This CDR3 contains 15 residues. The CDR3 here is CASSPTGDGADTQYF. DNA for the CDR3: TGTGCCAGCAGTCCTACAGGGGATGGGGCAGATACGCAGTATTTT.

The rearrangement uses TRBV27 and TRBJ1-1; no definite D call. This CDR3 is 13 amino acids long. CDR1 MNHEY and CDR2 SMNVEV come from the germline V gene (reference sequence). Trimming pared 4 bases from V and 6 bases from J, leaving 12 bases between. The CDR3 loop is CASSSFRVAEAFF. In DNA, the CDR3 is TGTGCCAGCAGTTCATTCCGGGTGGCTGAAGCTTTCTTT.

In this sample, this clone turned up a few times. The rearrangement joins TRBV19 to TRBJ1-1; D gene ambiguous. This CDR3 is built from 13 residues. Germline CDR1 LNHDA, CDR2 SQIVND (reference sequence). V shed 6 bases and J shed 0 bases, with 8 bases lying between them. CDR3 protein: CASSIQMNTEAFF. CDR3 nucleotide sequence: TGTGCCAGTAGCATACAGATGAACACTGAAGCTTTCTTT.